The rows below give T cell receptor beta chains drawn from one sample of a study of spatial heterogeneity in lung cancer. TCRdb analysed the 5' RACE reads with MiXCR anew, one entry per CDR3 protein. The data contain some 11,000 distinct CDR3 sequences, around a quarter of them singletons. Sequencing used PBMCs, obtained at surgery. The receptors were sampled from a female donor with early-stage non-small cell lung cancer. The CDR3 runs from the conserved cysteine through the conserved F or W. A D gene is named only where the DNA matches it firmly. A row's size may be missing; if present it is once, few, many or a size class.

J gene	V gene	D gene	clone size	CDR3 protein	CDR3 DNA
TRBJ2-1	TRBV20-1	.	many	CSATPPGDYNEQFF	TGCAGTGCTACCCCACCGGGAGACTACAATGAGCAGTTCTTC
TRBJ1-2	TRBV11-2	.	.	CASSLVRAATPYRLNYGYTF	TGTGCCAGCAGCTTAGTCCGGGCAGCGACCCCTTATCGCCTCAACTATGGCTACACCTTC
TRBJ2-7	TRBV12-3/TRBV12-4	TRBD2	few	CASRPGTNSYEQYF	TGTGCCAGCAGACCCGGGACTAACTCGTACGAGCAGTACTTC
TRBJ2-7	TRBV11-1	.	few	CASSLSNSYEQYF	TGTGCCAGCAGCTTATCCAACAGCTACGAGCAGTACTTC
TRBJ2-4	TRBV4-1	TRBD1	.	CASSQGLIFAQGQSKNIQYF	TGCGCCAGCAGCCAAGGCTTAATATTCGCGCAGGGACAGTCTAAAAACATTCAGTACTTC
TRBJ1-6	TRBV12-3/TRBV12-4	.	.	CASSLGEFSPLHF	TGTGCCAGCAGTTTGGGGGAATTCTCACCCCTCCACTTT
TRBJ2-2	TRBV18	TRBD2	.	CASSPSRGTRTTGELFF	TGTGCCAGCTCACCTAGTAGAGGGACTAGAACCACCGGGGAGCTGTTTTTT
TRBJ1-5	TRBV3-1	.	medium-sized	CASSRTGTSPQHF	TGTGCCAGCAGCCGGACCGGGACGTCGCCCCAGCATTTT
TRBJ2-2	TRBV24-1	TRBD1	medium-sized	CATSDTRSGTDAGELFF	TGTGCCACCAGTGACACCCGATCCGGGACAGACGCGGGGGAGCTGTTTTTT
TRBJ2-7	TRBV7-6	.	.	CASSLASDNSYEQYF	TGTGCCAGCAGCTTAGCTTCGGACAATTCCTACGAGCAGTACTTC
TRBJ2-1	TRBV12-3/TRBV12-4	.	few	CASSFKEVSSYNEQFF	TGTGCCAGCAGTTTTAAGGAGGTGAGCTCCTACAATGAGCAGTTCTTC
TRBJ1-1	TRBV5-8	.	.	CASSPSGTEAFF	TGTGCCAGCAGTCCGTCGGGGACTGAAGCTTTCTTT
TRBJ1-1	TRBV2	.	few	CASSERARGRSNTEAFF	TGTGCCAGCAGTGAAAGGGCTCGGGGGAGATCGAACACTGAAGCTTTCTTT
TRBJ1-1	TRBV6-6	TRBD1	.	CASSRGRTGMSTEAFF	TGTGCCAGCAGCCGGGGGCGGACAGGGATGAGCACTGAAGCTTTCTTT
TRBJ1-5	TRBV29-1	TRBD1	few	CSRFDRVQDSNQPQHF	TGCAGCCGCTTCGACAGGGTTCAGGATAGCAATCAGCCCCAGCATTTT
TRBJ1-2	TRBV4-2	.	.	CASSLQGLGYTF	TGTGCCAGCAGCCTCCAGGGTCTCGGCTACACCTTC
TRBJ2-6	TRBV27	.	few	CASSPGFLSGANVLTF	TGTGCCAGCAGTCCCGGGTTCCTCTCTGGGGCCAACGTCCTGACTTTC
TRBJ1-6	TRBV4-2	TRBD1	few	CASSQAGTGGSPLHF	TGTGCCAGCAGCCAAGCCGGGACAGGGGGTTCACCCCTCCACTTT
TRBJ1-4	TRBV19	.	many	CASTDSRDWGEKLFF	TGTGCCAGTACCGATTCCCGGGACTGGGGTGAAAAACTGTTTTTT
TRBJ1-1	TRBV7-8	.	.	CASSPYLGRTEAFF	TGTGCCAGCAGCCCCTACTTGGGCAGGACGGAGGCTTTCTTT
TRBJ2-7	TRBV27	.	.	CASSFSAPGTEQYF	TGTGCCAGCAGTTTTTCCGCGCCAGGGACCGAGCAGTACTTC
TRBJ2-1	TRBV29-1	.	many	CSVDDGGDEQFF	TGCAGCGTAGACGACGGAGGGGATGAGCAGTTCTTC
TRBJ1-5	TRBV4-1	.	many	CASSHPDTAPQHF	TGCGCCAGCAGCCACCCTGATACTGCTCCCCAGCATTTT
TRBJ2-7	TRBV6-2/TRBV6-3	.	few	CASSYSWSRQGAVYEQYF	TGTGCCAGCAGTTACTCGTGGAGTCGGCAAGGAGCCGTCTACGAGCAGTACTTC
TRBJ2-3	TRBV7-9	TRBD2	many	CASSSLGSGRGTDTQYF	TGTGCCAGCAGCTCGCTCGGAAGCGGGAGGGGCACAGATACGCAGTATTTT
TRBJ2-1	TRBV6-1	TRBD2	.	CASSEDSGSGGNEQFF	TGTGCCAGCAGTGAGGATAGCGGGAGTGGTGGCAATGAGCAGTTCTTC
TRBJ2-5	TRBV7-8	TRBD2	medium-sized	CASSILAGTRETQYF	TGTGCCAGCAGCATTTTAGCGGGGACGCGAGAGACCCAGTACTTC
TRBJ1-1	TRBV11-3	.	.	CASSSQGNTEAFF	TGTGCCAGCAGCTCCCAGGGGAACACTGAAGCTTTCTTT
TRBJ2-4	TRBV7-9	TRBD1	few	CASSPGQGVKNIQYF	TGTGCCAGCAGCCCAGGACAGGGTGTCAAAAACATTCAGTACTTC
TRBJ1-2	TRBV4-1	.	few	CASSQRWTDGYTF	TGCGCCAGCAGCCAGAGATGGACAGATGGCTACACCTTC
TRBJ2-7	TRBV20-1	TRBD1	.	CSAPGQGNYEQYF	TGCAGTGCACCGGGACAGGGGAACTACGAGCAGTACTTC
TRBJ2-3	TRBV5-1	TRBD2	.	CASSMGLAGEGDTQYF	TGCGCCAGCAGCATGGGACTAGCGGGAGAGGGAGATACGCAGTATTTT
TRBJ2-5	TRBV20-1	.	.	CSASKIQETQYF	TGCAGCGCTAGCAAGATCCAAGAGACCCAGTACTTC
TRBJ2-7	TRBV6-6	.	.	CASSTDSDAYEQYF	TGTGCCAGCAGTACCGACAGTGACGCCTACGAGCAGTACTTC
TRBJ1-1	TRBV19	TRBD1	many	CASVHRGPMNTEAFF	TGTGCCAGTGTACACAGGGGGCCCATGAACACTGAAGCTTTCTTT
TRBJ1-5	TRBV4-1	.	medium-sized	CASSQVGPAQPQHF	TGCGCCAGCAGCCAAGTAGGGCCAGCACAGCCCCAGCATTTT
TRBJ1-2	TRBV7-2	TRBD1	.	CASSLMWDRRYGYTF	TGTGCCAGCAGCTTAATGTGGGACAGGAGATATGGCTACACCTTC
TRBJ2-1	TRBV12-3/TRBV12-4	.	few	CASSLSGAIHSLAF	TGTGCCAGCAGTTTATCCGGAGCGATCCACAGCCTCGCCTTC
TRBJ2-5	TRBV28	TRBD2	.	CASRLAGRETQYF	TGTGCCAGCAGGCTAGCGGGGCGGGAGACCCAGTACTTC
TRBJ1-4	TRBV12-3/TRBV12-4	TRBD1	.	CASQGVGEKLFF	TGTGCCAGTCAGGGGGTTGGAGAAAAACTGTTTTTT
TRBJ2-1	TRBV7-9	.	.	CASSLSGAAPQEQFF	TGTGCCAGCAGCTTAAGTGGGGCAGCCCCTCAGGAGCAGTTCTTC
TRBJ1-2	TRBV29-1	.	large	CSVESGHNYGYTF	TGCAGCGTTGAGTCTGGACACAACTATGGCTACACCTTC
TRBJ2-7	TRBV29-1	TRBD1	.	CSARDREGSYEQYF	TGCAGCGCAAGGGACAGGGAAGGCTCCTACGAGCAGTACTTC
TRBJ1-5	TRBV28	.	medium-sized	CASSQGFSNQPQHF	TGTGCCAGCAGTCAAGGCTTTAGCAATCAGCCCCAGCATTTT
TRBJ2-5	TRBV4-2	.	.	CASSQDSVAETQYF	TGTGCCAGCAGCCAAGATTCAGTAGCTGAGACCCAGTACTTC
TRBJ2-1	TRBV11-1	.	.	CASSLVPGNNEQFF	TGTGCCAGCAGCTTAGTTCCGGGGAACAATGAGCAGTTCTTC
TRBJ2-7	TRBV5-1	.	.	CASRVADSYEQYF	TGCGCCAGCAGAGTAGCGGACTCCTACGAGCAGTACTTC
TRBJ2-6	TRBV6-1	.	medium-sized	CASSEEVGSGANVLTF	TGTGCCAGCAGTGAAGAAGTGGGGTCTGGGGCCAACGTCCTGACTTTC